This TCR beta chain was sequenced during a study of cytomegalovirus exposure and HLA in healthy donors. This CDR3 has 16 amino acids. Trimming cost V 0 bases and J 4 bases; bases outside gene matches: 7. Germline CDR1 LGHNA, CDR2 YSLEER. TCRdb keeps only in-frame clones here, not all; method: immunoSEQ multiplex PCR. The data show tens of thousands of clones, with about 92% seen just once and 0.55% to 0.8% held by the top ten. The TCR sequence derives from a man aged 18-30 years in good health and CMV-seronegative. This sequence joins TRBV4-3 and TRBJ1-1; 8 nucleotides line up with TRBD1. Sequenced: PBMCs. DNA for the CDR3: TGCGCCAGCAGCCAAGATCCGACAGGGGCTCGCACTGAAGCTTTCTTT. This translates into CASSQDPTGARTEAFF.